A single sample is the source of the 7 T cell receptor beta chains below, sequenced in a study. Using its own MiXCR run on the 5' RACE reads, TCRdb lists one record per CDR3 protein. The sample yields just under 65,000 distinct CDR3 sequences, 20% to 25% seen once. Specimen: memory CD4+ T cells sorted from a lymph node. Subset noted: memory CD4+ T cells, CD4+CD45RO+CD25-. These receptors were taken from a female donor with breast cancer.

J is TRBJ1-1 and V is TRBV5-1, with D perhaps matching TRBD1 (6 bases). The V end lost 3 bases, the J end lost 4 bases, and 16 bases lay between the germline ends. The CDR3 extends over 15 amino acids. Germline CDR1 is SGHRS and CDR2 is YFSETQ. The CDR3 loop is CASSYRSGVGTEAFF. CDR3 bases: TGCGCCAGCAGCTACCGATCAGGGGTGGGCACTGAAGCTTTCTTT.

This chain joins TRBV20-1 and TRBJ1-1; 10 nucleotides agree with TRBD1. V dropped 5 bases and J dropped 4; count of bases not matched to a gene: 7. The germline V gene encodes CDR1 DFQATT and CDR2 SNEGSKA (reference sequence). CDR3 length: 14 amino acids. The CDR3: CSAPRQGASTEAFF. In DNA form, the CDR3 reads TGCAGTGCTCCGCGACAGGGGGCGAGCACTGAAGCTTTCTTT.

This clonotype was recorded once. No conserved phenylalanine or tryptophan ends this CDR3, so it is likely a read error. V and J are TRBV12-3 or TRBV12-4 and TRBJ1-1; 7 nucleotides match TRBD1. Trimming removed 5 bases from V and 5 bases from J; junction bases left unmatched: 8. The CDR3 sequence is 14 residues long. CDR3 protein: CASSPRTGVTEAFL. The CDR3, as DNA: TGTGCCAGCAGTCCGCGTACAGGGGTAACTGAAGCTTTCTTA.

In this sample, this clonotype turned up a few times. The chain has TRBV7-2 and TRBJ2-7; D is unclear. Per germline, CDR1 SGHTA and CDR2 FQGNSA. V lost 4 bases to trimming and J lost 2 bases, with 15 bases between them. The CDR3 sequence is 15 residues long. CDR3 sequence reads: CASSWGTKGTYEQYF. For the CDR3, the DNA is TGTGCCAGCAGCTGGGGAACAAAGGGCACCTACGAGCAGTACTTC.

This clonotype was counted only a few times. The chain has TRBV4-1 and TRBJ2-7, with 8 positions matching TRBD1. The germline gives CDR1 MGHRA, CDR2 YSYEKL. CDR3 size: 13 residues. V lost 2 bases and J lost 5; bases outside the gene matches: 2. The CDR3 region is CASSQLQGDEQYF. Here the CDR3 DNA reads TGCGCCAGCAGCCAATTACAGGGGGACGAGCAGTACTTC.

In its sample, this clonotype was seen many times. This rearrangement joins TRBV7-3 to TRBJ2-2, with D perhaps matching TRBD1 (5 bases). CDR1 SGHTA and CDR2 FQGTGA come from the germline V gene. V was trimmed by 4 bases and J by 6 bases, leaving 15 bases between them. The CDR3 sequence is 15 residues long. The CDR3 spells CASSSTGATPGELFF. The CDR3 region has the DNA TGTGCCAGCAGCTCAACAGGAGCAACACCCGGGGAGCTGTTTTTT.

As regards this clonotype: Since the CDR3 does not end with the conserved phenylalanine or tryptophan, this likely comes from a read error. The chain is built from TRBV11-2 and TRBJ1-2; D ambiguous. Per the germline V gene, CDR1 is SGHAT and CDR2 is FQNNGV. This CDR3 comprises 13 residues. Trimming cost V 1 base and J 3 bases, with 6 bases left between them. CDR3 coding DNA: TGTGCCAGCAGCTTAGGTTCCGACTATGGCTACACCCTC. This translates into CASSLGSDYGYTL.